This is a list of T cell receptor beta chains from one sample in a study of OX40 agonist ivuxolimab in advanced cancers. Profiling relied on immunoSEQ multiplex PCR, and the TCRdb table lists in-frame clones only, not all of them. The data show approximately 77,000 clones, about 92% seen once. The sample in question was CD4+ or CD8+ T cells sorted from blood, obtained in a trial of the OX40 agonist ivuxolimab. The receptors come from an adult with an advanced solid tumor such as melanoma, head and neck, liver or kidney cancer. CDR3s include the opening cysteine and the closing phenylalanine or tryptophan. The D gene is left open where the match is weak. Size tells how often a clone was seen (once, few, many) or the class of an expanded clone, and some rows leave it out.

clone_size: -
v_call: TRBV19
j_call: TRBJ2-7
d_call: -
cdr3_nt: TGTGCCAGTAGTGGCCGCTACGAGCAGTACTTC
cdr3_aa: CASSGRYEQYF

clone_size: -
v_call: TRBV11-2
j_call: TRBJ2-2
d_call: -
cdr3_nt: TGTGCCAGCAGCTTAGACGGTTGGGACACCGGGGAGCTGTTTTTT
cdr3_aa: CASSLDGWDTGELFF

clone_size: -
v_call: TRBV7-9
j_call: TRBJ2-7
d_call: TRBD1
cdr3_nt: TGTGCCAGCAGCGGACAGGGAAGCTCCTACGAGCAGTACTTC
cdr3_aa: CASSGQGSSYEQYF

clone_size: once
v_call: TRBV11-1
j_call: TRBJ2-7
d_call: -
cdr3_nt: TGTGCCAGCTCCCATCCCGGGTCCAGGGGCCACGAGCAGTACTTC
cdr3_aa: CASSHPGSRGHEQYF

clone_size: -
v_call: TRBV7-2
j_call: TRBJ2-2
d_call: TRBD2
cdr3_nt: TGTGCCAGCAGCCTTGGTGGTAGCGGGGGGGCCGGGGAGCTGTTTTTT
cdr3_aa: CASSLGGSGGAGELFF

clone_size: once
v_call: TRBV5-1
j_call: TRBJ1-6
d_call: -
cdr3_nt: TGCGCCAGCAGCGGCGGACAGAGCAATTCACCCCTCCACTTT
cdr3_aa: CASSGGQSNSPLHF

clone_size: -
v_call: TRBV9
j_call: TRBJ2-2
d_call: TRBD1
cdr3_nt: TGTGCCAGCAGCGTGACAGGGGACACCGGGGAGCTGTTTTTT
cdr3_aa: CASSVTGDTGELFF

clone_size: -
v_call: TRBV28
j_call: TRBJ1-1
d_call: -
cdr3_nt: TGTGCCAGCAGTTCAAGCTACAGGCCCTCTGAAGCTTTCTTT
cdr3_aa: CASSSSYRPSEAFF

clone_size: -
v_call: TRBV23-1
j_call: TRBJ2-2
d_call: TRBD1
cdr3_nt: TGCGCCAGCAGTCTTAAGGGACAGGGCCACACCGGGGAGCTGTTTTTT
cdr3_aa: CASSLKGQGHTGELFF

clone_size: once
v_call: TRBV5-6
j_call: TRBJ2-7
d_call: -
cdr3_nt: TGTGCCAGCAGCTTAGGACGGGGCGGGACGTTCTACGAGCAGTACTTC
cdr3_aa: CASSLGRGGTFYEQYF

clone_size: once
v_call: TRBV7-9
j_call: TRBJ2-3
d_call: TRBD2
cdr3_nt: TGTGCCAGCAGCTCGGGACTAGCCGCTAGCACAGATACGCAGTATTTT
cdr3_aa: CASSSGLAASTDTQYF

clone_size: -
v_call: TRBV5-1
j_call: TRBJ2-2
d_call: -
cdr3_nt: TGCGCCAGTTCCCGGGACTCCTCGAACACCGGGGAGCTGTTTTTT
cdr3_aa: CASSRDSSNTGELFF

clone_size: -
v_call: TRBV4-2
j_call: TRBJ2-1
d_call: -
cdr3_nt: TGTGCCAGCAGCCGACGTGTCAGGCTCTTC
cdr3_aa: CASSRRVRLF

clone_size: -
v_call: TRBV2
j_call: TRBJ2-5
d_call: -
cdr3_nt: TGTGCCAGCAGTGATAGTGACGTTCGGCCGTACTTC
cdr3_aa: CASSDSDVRPYF

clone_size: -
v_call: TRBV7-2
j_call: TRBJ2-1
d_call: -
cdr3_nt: TGTGCCAGCAGCTCTTCCGGACGGGACATGAAGTTCTTC
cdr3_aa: CASSSSGRDMKFF

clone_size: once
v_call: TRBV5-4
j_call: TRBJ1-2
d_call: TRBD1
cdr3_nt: TGTGCCAGCAGCTTGGAGAGGGGGCGTTATGGCTACACCTTC
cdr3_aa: CASSLERGRYGYTF

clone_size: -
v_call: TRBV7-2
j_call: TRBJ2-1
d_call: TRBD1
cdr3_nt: TGTGCCAGCAGCCGGGACAGGGGGCGCGATGAGCAGTTCTTC
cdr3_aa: CASSRDRGRDEQFF

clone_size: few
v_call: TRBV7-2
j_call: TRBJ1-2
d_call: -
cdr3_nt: TGTGCCAGCAGCTCACGGGGTTACTATGGCTACACCTTC
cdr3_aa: CASSSRGYYGYTF

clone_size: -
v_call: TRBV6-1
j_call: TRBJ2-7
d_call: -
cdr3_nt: TGTGCCAGCAGTCCGACCGACTACGAGCAGTACTTC
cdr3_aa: CASSPTDYEQYF

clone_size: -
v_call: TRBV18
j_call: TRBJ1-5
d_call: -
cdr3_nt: TGTGCCAGCTCATCGGACCCGGGCGGTCAGCCCCAGCATTTT
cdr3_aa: CASSSDPGGQPQHF

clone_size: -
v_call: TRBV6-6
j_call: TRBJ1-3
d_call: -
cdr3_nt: TGTGCCGCAGGAGGGCAGGGTGCCATATATTTT
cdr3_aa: CAAGGQGAIYF

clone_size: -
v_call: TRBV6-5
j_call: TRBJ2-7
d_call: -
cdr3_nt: TGTGCCAGCAGTTACCCCTCCTACGAGCAGTACTTC
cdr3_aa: CASSYPSYEQYF

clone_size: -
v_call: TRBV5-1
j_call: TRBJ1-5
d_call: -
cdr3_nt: TGCGCCAGCAGCTTGGAGGCCGGCGATCAGCCCCAGCATTTT
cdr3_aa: CASSLEAGDQPQHF

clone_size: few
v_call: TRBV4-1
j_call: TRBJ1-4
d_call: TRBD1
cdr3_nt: TGCGCCAGCAGCCCCGGGACAGGGTCCGAAAAACTGTTTTTT
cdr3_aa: CASSPGTGSEKLFF

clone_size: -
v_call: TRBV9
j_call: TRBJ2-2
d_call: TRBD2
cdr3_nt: TGTGCCAGCCAAACAATGCGGGGGGGCCCCGGGGAGCTGTTTTTT
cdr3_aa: CASQTMRGGPGELFF

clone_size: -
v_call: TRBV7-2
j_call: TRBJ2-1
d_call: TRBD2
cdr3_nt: TGTGCCAGCAGTAAAAGACTAGCGGGGGACAATGAGCAGTTCTTC
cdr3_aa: CASSKRLAGDNEQFF

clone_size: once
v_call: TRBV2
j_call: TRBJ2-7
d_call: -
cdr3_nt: TGTGCCAGCAGTGTGCTAGCTGGCCTCCTCGAGCAGTACTTC
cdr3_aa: CASSVLAGLLEQYF

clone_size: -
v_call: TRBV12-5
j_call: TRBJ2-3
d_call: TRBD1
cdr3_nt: TGTGCTAGTGGTTTGGGAGGGGGCCCACTTTTTAGCACAGATACGCAGTATTTT
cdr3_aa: CASGLGGGPLFSTDTQYF

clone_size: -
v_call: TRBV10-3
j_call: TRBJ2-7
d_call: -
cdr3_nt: TGTGCCATCATCTCAGACTCCTACGAGCAGTACTTC
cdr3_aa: CAIISDSYEQYF

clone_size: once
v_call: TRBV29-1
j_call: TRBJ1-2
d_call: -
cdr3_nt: TGCAGCGTTGCTCTAGAGTATGGCTACACCTTC
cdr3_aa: CSVALEYGYTF

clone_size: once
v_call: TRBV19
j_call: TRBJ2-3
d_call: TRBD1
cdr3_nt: TGTGCCAGTAGTGGATGGACAGGGCCCACAGATACGCAGTATTTT
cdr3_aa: CASSGWTGPTDTQYF

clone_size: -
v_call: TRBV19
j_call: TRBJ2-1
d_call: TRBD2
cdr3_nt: TGTGCCAGTAGTATCGCGGGAGGGCCACATGAGCAGTTCTTC
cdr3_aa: CASSIAGGPHEQFF

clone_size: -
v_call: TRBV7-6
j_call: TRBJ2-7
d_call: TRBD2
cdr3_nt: TGTGCCAGCAGCTTAGCCCGATCCGAGCGGGGGGCCTACGAGCAGTACTTC
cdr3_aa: CASSLARSERGAYEQYF

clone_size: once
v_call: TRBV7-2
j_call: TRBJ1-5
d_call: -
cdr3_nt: TGTGCCAGCAGCTTAAGCGCCCAGCCCCAGCATTTT
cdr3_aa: CASSLSAQPQHF

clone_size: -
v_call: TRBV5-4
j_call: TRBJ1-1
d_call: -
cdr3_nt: TGTGCCAGCAGCTACGGGACGGAACTGAACACTGAAGCTTTCTTT
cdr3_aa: CASSYGTELNTEAFF